This T cell receptor (beta chain) comes out of a study of sequential checkpoint blockade in melanoma. Overall study context: Patients were randomized 1:1 to nivolumab-then-ipilimumab or ipilimumab-then-nivolumab first-line.

Treatment meaning: randomized to nivolumab then ipilimumab (arm A) or the reverse (arm B). From thawed PBMCs, live CD3+CD8+ cells negative for CD19 and CD56 were sorted. The germline V gene has CDR1 SGHRS and CDR2 YFSETQ. The CDR3 is 15 amino acids. Clones were read by immunoSEQ multiplex PCR, and TCRdb kept only the in-frame ones, dropping some. The sample gives over 20,000 clones, over 75% of which show up once; around 30% is in the top ten. The sequence derives from a human donor with melanoma. The material was CD8+ T cells sorted from blood (inferred from file names), obtained from a patient given nivolumab and ipilimumab in sequence. This chain joins TRBV5-1 and TRBJ2-5; the match to TRBD1 covers 8 bases. The DNA end is more similar to TRBJ2-7, so the J call may be wrong. CDR3 amino acids: CASSWTGPPDYEQYF. The CDR3 bases are TGCGCCAGCAGCTGGACAGGGCCCCCTGACTACGAGCAGTACTTC.